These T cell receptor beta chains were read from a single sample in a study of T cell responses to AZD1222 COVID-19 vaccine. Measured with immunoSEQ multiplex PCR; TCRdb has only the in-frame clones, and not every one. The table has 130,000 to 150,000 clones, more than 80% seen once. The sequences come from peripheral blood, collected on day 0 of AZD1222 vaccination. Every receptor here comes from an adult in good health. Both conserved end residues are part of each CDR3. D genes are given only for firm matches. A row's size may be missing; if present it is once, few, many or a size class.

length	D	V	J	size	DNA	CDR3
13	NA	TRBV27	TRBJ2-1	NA	TGTGCCAGCAGCCCTACCCAAGGGGTAGAGCAGTTCTTC	CASSPTQGVEQFF
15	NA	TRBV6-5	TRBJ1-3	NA	TGTGCCAGCAGTTACTCGACCAGCTCTGGAAACACCATATATTTT	CASSYSTSSGNTIYF
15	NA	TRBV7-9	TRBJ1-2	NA	TGTGCCAGCTCGGGCAGTGACCTCCTCCGGGGTGGCTACACCTTC	CASSGSDLLRGGYTF
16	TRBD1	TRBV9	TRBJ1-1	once	TGTGCCAGCAGCTCCCCTCGGGGACAGGGGAACACTGAAGCTTTCTTT	CASSSPRGQGNTEAFF
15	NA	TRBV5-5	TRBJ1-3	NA	TGTGCCAGCAGCTCCGACGCTAGCTCTGGAAACACCATATATTTT	CASSSDASSGNTIYF
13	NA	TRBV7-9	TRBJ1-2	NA	TGTGCCAGCAGCCCGGACGGTTACTATGGCTACACCTTC	CASSPDGYYGYTF
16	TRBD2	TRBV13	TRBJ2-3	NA	TGTGCCAGCAGCCCCCGGACTAGCGGGAGCGCAGATACGCAGTATTTT	CASSPRTSGSADTQYF
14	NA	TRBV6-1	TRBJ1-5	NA	TGTGCCAGCAGTGAATCTTGGAAGGATCAGCCCCAGCATTTT	CASSESWKDQPQHF
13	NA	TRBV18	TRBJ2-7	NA	TGTGCCAGCTCACCACAGGGTTCCTACGAGCAGTACTTC	CASSPQGSYEQYF
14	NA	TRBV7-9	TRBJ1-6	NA	TGTGCCAGCAGCTTAGAGGCCTATAATTCACCCCTCCACTTT	CASSLEAYNSPLHF
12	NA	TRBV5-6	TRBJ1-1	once	TGTGCCAGCAGCTTGCGACAGGTAAAAGCTTTCTTT	CASSLRQVKAFF
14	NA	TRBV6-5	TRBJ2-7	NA	TGTGCCAGTAAGAGAGCTGGACCCTCCTACGAGCAGTACTTC	CASKRAGPSYEQYF
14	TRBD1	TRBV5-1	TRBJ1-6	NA	TGCGCCAGCAGCCCGGACAGGGGACATTCACCCCTCCACTTT	CASSPDRGHSPLHF
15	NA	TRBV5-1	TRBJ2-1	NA	TGCGCCAGCAGGGAGCAGGGTCCCATCTACAATGAGCAGTTCTTC	CASREQGPIYNEQFF
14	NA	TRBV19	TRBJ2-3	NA	TGTGCCAGTAGTATAGGGCCTAGCACAGATACGCAGTATTTT	CASSIGPSTDTQYF
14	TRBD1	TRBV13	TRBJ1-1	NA	TGTGCCAGCAAGAACAGGGGGCAGAACACTGAAGCTTTCTTT	CASKNRGQNTEAFF